This paragraph covers one T cell receptor (beta chain) sequence. There is no known antigen for this receptor. Base quality data are lacking; no much larger clone is found one base away. Each collaborating institution followed its own protocols to collect whole blood in K2EDTA tubes. For TCRbeta analysis, collaborator samples were shipped as frozen whole blood, as isolated PBMCs, or as DNA extracted from either sample type. This sample stems from a study of blood T cell repertoires in COVID-19 (dated by TCRdb to 2019 to 2021). In terms of the full investigation: The collaborator samples originated in the United States, Italy and Spain and spanned the acute and convalescent phases of COVID-19. The prospective study material was composed of cDNA or gDNA derived from T cells, B-cell-depleted T cells, or PBMCs. The dataset comprised deeply sampled blood TCRbeta repertoires from subjects exposed to, actively infected with, or recovered from COVID-19. A freely available public database, intended as a resource for researchers studying the immune response to SARS-CoV-2, is where the repertoires were released. Samples were obtained from the ongoing ImmuneRACE study (first 160 participants) and from 1,254 subjects provided by 6 global collaborators. The sample metadata nearly always contained a de-identified subject ID, COVID-19 status, age in years and sex. Where available, HLA class I and class II types were obtained from metadata supplied by the sample provider rather than from assay-based typing. What the research found in general, with its limitations: The quantity of clinical and demographic metadata differed by source and by participant and was supplied without curation.

Looking up the germline V gene yields CDR1 SGDLS and CDR2 YYNGEE. The CDR3 goes from the cysteine to the phenylalanine over 16 residues. This entry keeps only the CDR3 DNA: 48 bases, framed from base 1. Trimming at the junction amounts to 2 bases on V and 7 bases on J, and the germline ends lie 22 bases apart. TCRbeta CDR3 regions were amplified from genomic DNA using the immunoSEQ Assay, a bias-controlled multiplex PCR. From the authors' description of their analysis: The number of nucleated cells in each sample was estimated from the amplification of reference gene primers within the assay. To quantify the absolute abundance of each unique TCRbeta CDR3 rearrangement, sequence reads were collapsed and filtered. For each sample, productive Simpson clonality was calculated as the square root of Simpson's diversity index over productive rearrangements. As stored in TCRdb, this immuneACCESS dataset retains in-frame rearrangements with V and J assigned. A fraction of the clones does not appear; measured against another copy, unresolved V genes explain less than half of the discrepancy, and the remainder lacks a known reason. V and J calls and clone size follow that table, whereas D and trimming were derived from the DNA. The sample data list around 50,000 clones, and approximately 80% of these were observed just once. The ten largest clones capture under 9% of the sample.

Sequencing input: peripheral blood. The sequence joins TRBV9 to TRBJ2-7; the D gene is possibly TRBD1, with 8 bases matching. The sequence was obtained from a human donor in a cohort sampled during active COVID-19. CDR3 protein: CASSVGTGRGVSEQYF. Here is the DNA: TGTGCCAGCAGCGTGGGGACAGGCCGGGGGGTGAGTGAGCAGTACTTC.